The source of this TCR beta chain is a study of blood T cell repertoires in COVID-19 (dated by TCRdb to about 2020). Some background on the complete study: Samples covering the acute and convalescent phases of COVID-19 were provided by collaborators in the United States, Italy and Spain. The prospective study material was composed of cDNA or gDNA derived from T cells, B-cell-depleted T cells, or PBMCs. Deeply sampled blood TCRbeta repertoires from subjects exposed to, actively infected with, or recovered from COVID-19 were included in the dataset. Where available, HLA class I and class II types were obtained from metadata supplied by the sample provider rather than from assay-based typing. A freely available public database, intended as a resource for researchers studying the immune response to SARS-CoV-2, is where the repertoires were released. Sample metadata almost always included a de-identified subject ID, COVID-19 status, age in years and sex. The samples were drawn from the first 160 participants of the ongoing ImmuneRACE study and from over 950 subjects provided by 6 global collaborators.

The CDR3 has 10 amino acids, counting the end cysteine and phenylalanine. CDR3 DNA only is kept here, 30 bases in frame from base 1. Sequences LGHNA (CDR1) and YNFKEQ (CDR2) are obtained from the germline V gene. Each collaborating institution followed its own protocols to collect whole blood in K2EDTA tubes. For TCRbeta analysis, collaborator samples were shipped as frozen whole blood, as isolated PBMCs, or as DNA extracted from either sample type. TCRbeta CDR3 regions were amplified from genomic DNA using the immunoSEQ Assay, a bias-controlled multiplex PCR. The paper's data handling went like this. Within the assay, amplification of reference gene primers was used to estimate how many nucleated cells each sample contained. Sequence reads were collapsed and filtered to measure the absolute abundance of every unique TCRbeta CDR3 rearrangement. For each sample, productive Simpson clonality was calculated by taking the square root of Simpson's diversity index across productive rearrangements. Sourced from immuneACCESS, this table was stored by TCRdb with only in-frame sequences that have V and J called. A share of the clones is absent; for the studies checked, an unresolved V gene accounts for under half, and the remainder has no known explanation. That table gives V, J and clone size, and the DNA gave D and trimming. The sample profile shows just over 300,000 clones; 87% of them were found once. The leading ten clones occupy less than 2.5% of the sample.

As regards this clone: It has no known antigen specificity. Relative to the germline gene, one junction end is altered; a read error may explain this.

Overall results and qualifications from the work: Clinical and demographic metadata were provided uncurated, with the amount varying by source and participant.

The origin of this receptor is a man aged 18 to 29 with active or convalescent COVID-19. Material for sequencing was peripheral blood. The sequence joins TRBV4-2 to TRBJ2-4; no D gene call is confident. The CDR3 reads as follows: CASGQNIQYF. The DNA sequence follows: TGTGCCAGCGGCCAAAACATTCAGTACTTC.